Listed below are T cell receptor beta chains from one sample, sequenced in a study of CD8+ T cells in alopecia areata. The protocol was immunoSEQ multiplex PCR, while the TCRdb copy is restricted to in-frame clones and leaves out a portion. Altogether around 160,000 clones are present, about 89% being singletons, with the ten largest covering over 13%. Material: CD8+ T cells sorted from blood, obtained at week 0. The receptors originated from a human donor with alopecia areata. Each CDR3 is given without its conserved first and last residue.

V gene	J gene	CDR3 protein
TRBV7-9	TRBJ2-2	ASSPSYGELF
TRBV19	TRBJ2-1	AAGTSGSNEQF
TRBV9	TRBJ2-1	ASSVGGVAVNEQF
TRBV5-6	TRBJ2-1	ASSLAGLAATHEQF
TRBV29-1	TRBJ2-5	SLSSSGGRQETQY
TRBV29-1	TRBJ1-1	SVLRTGSTEAF
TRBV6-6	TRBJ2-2	ASSPVSAGELF
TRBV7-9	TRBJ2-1	ASSLGGFMANEQF
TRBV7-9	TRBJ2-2	ASSSELTGLNTGELF
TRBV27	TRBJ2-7	ASSLSWLAGGRRYRQY
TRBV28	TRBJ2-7	ASEEGPGHYEQY
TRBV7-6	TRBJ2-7	ASSVAEGAYEQY
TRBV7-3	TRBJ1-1	ASSLGTGGRRNTEAF
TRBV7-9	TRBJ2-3	ATISGDTQY
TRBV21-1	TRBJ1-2	ASSKVTTNYGYT
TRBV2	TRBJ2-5	ASSEALETMH
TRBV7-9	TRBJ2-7	ASGTVTSGYEQY
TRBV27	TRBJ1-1	ASSPYAARNTEAF
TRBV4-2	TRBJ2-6	ASSPPGQDSSGANVLT
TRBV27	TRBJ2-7	ASSHGGQNYEQY
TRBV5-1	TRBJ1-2	ASSWSDRSPYGYT
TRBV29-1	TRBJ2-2	SVEGLEVQTGELF
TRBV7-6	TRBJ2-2	ASSPSEAGGELF
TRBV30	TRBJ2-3	AWTSVVGDTQY
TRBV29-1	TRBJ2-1	SVEEHPAAEQF
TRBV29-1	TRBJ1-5	SVDRTGRNQPQH
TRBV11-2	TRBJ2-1	ASSMLDEQF
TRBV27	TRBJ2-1	ASNLTHNSGSSYNEQF
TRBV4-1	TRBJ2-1	ASSQQGEIGYNEQF
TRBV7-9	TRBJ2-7	ASTGGGRVPTYEQY
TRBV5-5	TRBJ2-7	ASNFDRTGGFGEQY
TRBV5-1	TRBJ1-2	ASSLRGEAPYGYT
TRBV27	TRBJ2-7	ASSLTGGLSYEQY
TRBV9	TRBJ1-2	ASSAQGSGYT
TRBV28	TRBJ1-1	ASIRTEAF
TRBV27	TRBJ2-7	ASSLTQGAFYEQY
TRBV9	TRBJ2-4	ASSVGQFLAKNIQY
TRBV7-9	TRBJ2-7	ASSSPTGRRSYEQY
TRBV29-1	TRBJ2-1	SVEGRGGYNEQF
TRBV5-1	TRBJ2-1	ASSWTSGDNYNEQF
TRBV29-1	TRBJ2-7	SVEWAQVPYEQY
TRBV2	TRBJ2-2	ATLGDPFTGELF
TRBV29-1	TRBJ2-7	SVGQENSYEQY
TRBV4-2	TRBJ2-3	ASSPGADTQY
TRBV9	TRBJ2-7	ASSVASSSYEQY
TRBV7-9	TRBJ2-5	ASSLMTSGFQETQY
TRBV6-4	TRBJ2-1	ASSDRYNEQF
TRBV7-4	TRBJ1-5	ASRRRQVYSNQPQH
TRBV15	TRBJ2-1	ATSREGEVGPRDNEQF
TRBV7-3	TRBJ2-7	ASSFTTGPLNEQY
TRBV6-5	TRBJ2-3	ASIGLGTDTQY
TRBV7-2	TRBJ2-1	ASRRPTSGGARRYNEQF
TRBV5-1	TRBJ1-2	ASSPYLNYGYT
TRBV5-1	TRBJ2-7	ASLMPRYRRSRGVYEQY